Reported below is one T cell receptor beta chain. In its sample, this clonotype was seen many times. The target of this receptor is not known. The record has no base qualities; no much larger clone is one base away. The data derive from a study of T cells after yellow fever vaccination (dated by TCRdb to the late 2010s). About the investigation overall: Libraries from fractions with low cell numbers were prepared with the SMART-Seq v4 Ultra Low Input RNA kit. To track T-cell clones before and after primary and booster YFV17D yellow fever vaccination, bulk TCR alpha and beta repertoires were sequenced longitudinally. Two healthy male donors, one aged 18 to 30 and one aged 30 to 40 years, were included in the cohort. Blood was drawn at multiple timepoints before and after primary and secondary immunization, with bulk PBMC replicates and cell subsets isolated.

Study-wide conclusions, independent of this receptor: The secondary T-cell response was found to be weaker but faster than the primary response, with a peak reached on day 5 rather than on day 15. Because abundant contaminating clonotypes from the bulk population could be contained in FACS-sorted repertoires, computational filtering was required. After the booster, most of the clones that had expanded following primary vaccination were detected again (roughly 97% of CD4 and more than 85% of CD8), which suggests that memory was broadly maintained. Because the study included only a couple of donors, the extent to which the findings can be generalized is limited. A small fraction of clonotypes appeared in both the CD4 and CD8 compartments, likely as a result of convergent recombination.

Per the publication, the treatment or condition label means: live attenuated yellow fever vaccine strain. PBMCs were isolated from peripheral blood using a standard Ficoll-Paque protocol. Dynabeads CD4 and CD8 positive selection kits were used to isolate CD4 and CD8 T-cell fractions. TriZol was used to extract RNA from bulk PBMCs, from CD4 and CD8 fractions, and from dextramer-positive and dextramer-negative fractions. The trim is 7 bases for V and 4 bases for J, with a gap of 12 bases between the germline ends. From the germline V gene, CDR1 is SGHRS and CDR2 is YFSETQ. From cysteine to phenylalanine, the CDR3 is 14 amino acids long. Left in the record is the CDR3 DNA by itself, 42 bases read in frame from the first base. The instrument was an Illumina NovaSeq 6000. TCR cDNA was made using 5'RACE template switching, a step that added a universal primer site and unique molecular identifiers. cDNA synthesis was primed from both the TCR alpha and TCR beta constant segments. Library amplification involved two PCR steps, and the second step added sample barcodes and sequencing adapters. Sequencing of libraries was performed on Illumina HiSeq 2500 (2x100 bp) or NovaSeq (2x150 bp). The study's processing was this. Reads were demultiplexed and collapsed into UMI consensus sequences with MIGEC, and V(D)J alignment was performed with MiXCR. Vaccine-responding clonotypes were defined with edgeR using replicate PBMC samples, requiring FDR below 0.01 and a log2 fold change above 5 up to day 15. Each bulk clonotype was labeled CD4 or CD8 based on which sequenced repertoire, CD4 or CD8, contained the clonotype at higher abundance. Using fastp at Q25 and MiXCR, TCRdb reprocessed the public reads and kept productive beta chains. All rows with the same CDR3 protein become a single entry with the most common DNA and genes. What appears here as the V and J calls and clone size reflects TCRdb's work, not the paper's. A total of around 250,000 distinct CDR3 sequences appear in this sample, roughly 4.8% of them only once. Under 3.5% of the sample comes from the top ten.

This clonotype originated in a man aged 18 to 29 who received the YFV17D yellow fever vaccine. The rearranged segments are TRBV5-1 and TRBJ2-6; no D gene is confidently identified. Sequencing used CD4+ T cells sorted from PBMCs, obtained on the day of the yellow fever booster vaccination. The nucleotide sequence reads TGCGCCAGCGAGACCAGCCCAGGGGCCAACGTCCTGACTTTC. Its protein product is CASETSPGANVLTF.